This TCR beta chain was sequenced for a study of cytotoxic CD8 clonotypes in ibrutinib-treated CLL. Findings and caveats of the study: Clonality (at baseline) was higher than in age-matched healthy donors and tracked circulating CD8+ T-cell counts.

Turning to this clone: Its antigen is as yet unknown.

CDR1 and CDR2 from the germline V gene are SGDLS and YYNGEE. The CDR3 totals 12 residues. V gave up 4 bases and J gave up 1 base, with 5 bases separating them. The repertoire was sequenced with immunoSEQ multiplex PCR; TCRdb's copy has only in-frame clones and lacks some. The table lists roughly 23,000 clones, about 75% of them singletons. V usage is TRBV9 and J usage is TRBJ1-1; D is unresolved. The material sequenced was PBMCs, taken before ibrutinib treatment. This sequence originates from a human donor with chronic lymphocytic leukemia. The CDR3 region has the DNA TGTGCCAGCAGCCCAGCGAACACTGAAGCTTTCTTT. Protein product: CASSPANTEAFF.